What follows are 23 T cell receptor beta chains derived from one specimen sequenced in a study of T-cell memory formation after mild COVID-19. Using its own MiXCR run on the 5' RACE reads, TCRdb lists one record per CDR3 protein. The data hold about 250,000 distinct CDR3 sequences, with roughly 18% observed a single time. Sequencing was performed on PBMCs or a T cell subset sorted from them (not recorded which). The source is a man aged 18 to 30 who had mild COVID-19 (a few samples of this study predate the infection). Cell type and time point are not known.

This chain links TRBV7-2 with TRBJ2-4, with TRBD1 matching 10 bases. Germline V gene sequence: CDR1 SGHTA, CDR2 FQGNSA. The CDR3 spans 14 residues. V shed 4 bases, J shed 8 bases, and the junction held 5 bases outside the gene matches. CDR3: CASSSLGTGDIQYF. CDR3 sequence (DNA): TGTGCCAGCAGCTCCCTAGGGACAGGGGACATTCAGTACTTC.

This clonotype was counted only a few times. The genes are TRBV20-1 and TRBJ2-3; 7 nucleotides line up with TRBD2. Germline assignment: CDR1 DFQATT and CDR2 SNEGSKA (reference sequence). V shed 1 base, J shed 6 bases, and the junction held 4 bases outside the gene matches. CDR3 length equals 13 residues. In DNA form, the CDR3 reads TGCAGTGCTAGAGTCGGGGGGTATGATACGCAGTATTTT. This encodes CSARVGGYDTQYF.

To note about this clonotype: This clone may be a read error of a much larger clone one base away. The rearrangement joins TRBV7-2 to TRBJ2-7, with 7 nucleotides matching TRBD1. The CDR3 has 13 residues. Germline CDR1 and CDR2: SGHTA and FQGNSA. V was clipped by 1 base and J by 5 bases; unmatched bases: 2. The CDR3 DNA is TGTGCCAGCAGCTTAGGACAGGGTCACGAGCAGTACGTC. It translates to CASSLGQGHEQYV.

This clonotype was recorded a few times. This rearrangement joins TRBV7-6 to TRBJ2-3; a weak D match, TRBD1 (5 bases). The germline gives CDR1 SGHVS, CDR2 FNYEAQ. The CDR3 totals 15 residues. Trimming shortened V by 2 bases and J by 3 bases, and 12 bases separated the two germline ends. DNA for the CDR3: TGTGCCAGCAGCTTAACCCAGGGTCCAACAGATACGCAGTATTTT. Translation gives CASSLTQGPTDTQYF.

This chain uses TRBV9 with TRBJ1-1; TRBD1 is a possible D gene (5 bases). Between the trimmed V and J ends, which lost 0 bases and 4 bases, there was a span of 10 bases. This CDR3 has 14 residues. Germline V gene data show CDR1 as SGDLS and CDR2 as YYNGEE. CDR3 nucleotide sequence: TGTGCCAGCAGCGTAGGGGAGGGGCTCACTGAAGCTTTCTTT. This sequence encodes CASSVGEGLTEAFF.

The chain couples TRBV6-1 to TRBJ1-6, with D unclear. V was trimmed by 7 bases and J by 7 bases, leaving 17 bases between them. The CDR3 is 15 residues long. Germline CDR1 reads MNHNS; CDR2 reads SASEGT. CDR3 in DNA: TGTGCCAGCAATCGAAATTTGGTAGAAAATTCACCCCTCCACTTT. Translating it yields CASNRNLVENSPLHF.

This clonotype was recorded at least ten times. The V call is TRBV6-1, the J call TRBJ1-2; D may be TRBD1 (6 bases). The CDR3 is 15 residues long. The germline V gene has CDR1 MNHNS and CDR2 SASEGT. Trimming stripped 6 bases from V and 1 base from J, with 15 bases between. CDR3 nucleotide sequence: TGTGCCAGCAGCCCCGGGGGGGCCGGTAACTATGGCTACACCTTC. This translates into CASSPGGAGNYGYTF.

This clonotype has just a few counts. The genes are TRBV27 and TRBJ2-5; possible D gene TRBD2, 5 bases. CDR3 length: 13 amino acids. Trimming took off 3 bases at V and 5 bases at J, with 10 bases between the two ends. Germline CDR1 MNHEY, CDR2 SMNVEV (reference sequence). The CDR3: CASSFGESETQYF. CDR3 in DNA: TGTGCCAGCAGTTTCGGGGAATCGGAGACCCAGTACTTC.

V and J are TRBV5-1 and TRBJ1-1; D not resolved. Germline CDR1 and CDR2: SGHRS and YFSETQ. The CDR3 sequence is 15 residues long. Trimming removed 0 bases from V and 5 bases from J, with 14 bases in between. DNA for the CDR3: TGCGCCAGCAGCTTGGGTGTGGGAGTAGGGACTGAAGCTTTCTTT. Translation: CASSLGVGVGTEAFF. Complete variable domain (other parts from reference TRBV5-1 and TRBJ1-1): KAGVTQTPRYLIKTRGQQVTLSCSPISGHRSVSWYQQTPGQGLQFLFEYFSETQRNKGNFPGRFSGRQFSNSRSEMNVSTLELGDSALYLCASSLGVGVGTEAFFGQGTRLTVV.

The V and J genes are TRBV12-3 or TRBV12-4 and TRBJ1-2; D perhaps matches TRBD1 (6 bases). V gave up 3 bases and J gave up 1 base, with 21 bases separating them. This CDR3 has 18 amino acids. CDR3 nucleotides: TGTGCCAGCAGTTTTCGGGTGGGCGGCCGGACAGTTAACTATGGCTACACCTTC. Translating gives CASSFRVGGRTVNYGYTF.

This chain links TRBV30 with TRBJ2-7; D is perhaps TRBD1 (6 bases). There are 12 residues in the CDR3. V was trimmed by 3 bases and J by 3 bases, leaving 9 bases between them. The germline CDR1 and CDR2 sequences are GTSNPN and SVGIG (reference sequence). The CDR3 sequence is CAWSLTGYEQYF. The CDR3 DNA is TGTGCCTGGAGCTTGACAGGCTACGAGCAGTACTTC.

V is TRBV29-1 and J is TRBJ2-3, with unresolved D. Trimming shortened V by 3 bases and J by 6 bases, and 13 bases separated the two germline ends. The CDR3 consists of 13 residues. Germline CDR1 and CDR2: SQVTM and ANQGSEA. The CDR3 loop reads CSVELDEWDTQYF. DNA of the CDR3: TGCAGCGTTGAGTTGGATGAGTGGGATACGCAGTATTTT.

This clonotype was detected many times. This chain's CDR3 is CSARPQGVKDEQYF. As DNA, the CDR3 is TGCAGTGCTAGACCACAGGGGGTTAAGGACGAGCAGTACTTC. V usage is TRBV20-1 and J usage is TRBJ2-7; TRBD1 matches at 8 bases. The CDR3 runs to 14 residues. With V trimmed by 2 bases and J by 5 bases, 8 bases remained unmatched. Germline CDR1 reads DFQATT; CDR2 reads SNEGSKA (reference sequence).

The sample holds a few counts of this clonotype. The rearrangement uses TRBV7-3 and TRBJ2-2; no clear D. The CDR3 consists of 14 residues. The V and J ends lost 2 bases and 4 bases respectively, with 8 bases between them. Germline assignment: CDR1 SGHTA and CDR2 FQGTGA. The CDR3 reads CASSLYGFTGELFF. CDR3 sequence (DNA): TGTGCCAGCAGCTTATATGGGTTCACCGGGGAGCTGTTTTTT. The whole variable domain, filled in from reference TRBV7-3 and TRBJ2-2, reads GAGVSQTPSNKVTEKGKYVELRCDPISGHTALYWYRQSLGQGPEFLIYFQGTGAADDSGLPNDRFFAVRPEGSVSTLKIQRTERGDSAVYLCASSLYGFTGELFFGEGSRLTVL.

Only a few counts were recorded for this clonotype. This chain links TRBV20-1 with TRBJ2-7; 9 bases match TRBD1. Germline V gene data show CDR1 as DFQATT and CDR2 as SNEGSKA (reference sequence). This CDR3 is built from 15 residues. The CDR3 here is CSPSPGQGSSYEQYV. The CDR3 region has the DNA TGCAGCCCCTCGCCGGGACAGGGAAGCTCCTACGAGCAGTACGTC.

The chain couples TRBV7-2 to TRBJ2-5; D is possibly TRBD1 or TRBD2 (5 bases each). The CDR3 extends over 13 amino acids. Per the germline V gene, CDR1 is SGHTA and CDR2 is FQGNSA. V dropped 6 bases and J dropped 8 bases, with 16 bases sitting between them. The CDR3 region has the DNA TGTGCCAGCAGTTTCGACCGGGGCTTTACCCAGTACTTC. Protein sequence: CASSFDRGFTQYF. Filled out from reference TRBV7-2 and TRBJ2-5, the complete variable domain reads GAGVSQSPSNKVTEKGKDVELRCDPISGHTALYWYRQSLGQGLEFLIYFQGNSAPDKSGLPSDRFSAERTGGSVSTLTIQRTQQEDSAVYLCASSFDRGFTQYFGPGTRLLVL.

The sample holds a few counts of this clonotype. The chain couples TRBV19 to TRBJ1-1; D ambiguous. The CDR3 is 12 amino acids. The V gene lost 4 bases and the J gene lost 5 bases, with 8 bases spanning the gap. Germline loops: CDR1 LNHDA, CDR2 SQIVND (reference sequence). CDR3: CASSTPATEAFF. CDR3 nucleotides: TGTGCCAGTAGTACCCCAGCGACTGAAGCTTTCTTT.

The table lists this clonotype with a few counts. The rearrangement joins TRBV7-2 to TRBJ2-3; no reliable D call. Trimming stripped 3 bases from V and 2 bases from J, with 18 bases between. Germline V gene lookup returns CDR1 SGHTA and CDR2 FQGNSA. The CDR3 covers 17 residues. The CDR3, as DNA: TGTGCCAGCAGCTTCGGACCCGACGCTATTGACACAGATACGCAGTATTTT. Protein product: CASSFGPDAIDTDTQYF. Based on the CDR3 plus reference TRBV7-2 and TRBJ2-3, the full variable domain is GAGVSQSPSNKVTEKGKDVELRCDPISGHTALYWYRQSLGQGLEFLIYFQGNSAPDKSGLPSDRFSAERTGGSVSTLTIQRTQQEDSAVYLCASSFGPDAIDTDTQYFGPGTRLTVL.

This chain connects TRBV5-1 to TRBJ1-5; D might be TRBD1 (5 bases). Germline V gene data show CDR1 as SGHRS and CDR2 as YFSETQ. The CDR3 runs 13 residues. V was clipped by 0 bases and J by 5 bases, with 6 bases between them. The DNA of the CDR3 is TGCGCCAGCAGCTTGGTAGGGGATCAGCCCCAGCATTTT. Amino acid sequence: CASSLVGDQPQHF.

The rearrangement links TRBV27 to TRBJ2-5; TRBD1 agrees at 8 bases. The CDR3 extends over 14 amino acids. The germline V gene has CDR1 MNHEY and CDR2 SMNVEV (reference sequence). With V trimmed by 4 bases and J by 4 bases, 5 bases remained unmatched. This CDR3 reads CASSSGGLGETQYF. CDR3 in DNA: TGTGCCAGCAGTTCAGGGGGCTTGGGAGAGACCCAGTACTTC.

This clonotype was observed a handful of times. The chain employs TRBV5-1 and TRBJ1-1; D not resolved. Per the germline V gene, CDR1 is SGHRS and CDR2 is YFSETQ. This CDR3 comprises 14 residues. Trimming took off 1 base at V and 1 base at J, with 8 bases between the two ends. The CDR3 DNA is TGCGCCAGCAGCTTGTTTGAGGCGAACACTGAAGCTTTCTTT. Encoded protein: CASSLFEANTEAFF.

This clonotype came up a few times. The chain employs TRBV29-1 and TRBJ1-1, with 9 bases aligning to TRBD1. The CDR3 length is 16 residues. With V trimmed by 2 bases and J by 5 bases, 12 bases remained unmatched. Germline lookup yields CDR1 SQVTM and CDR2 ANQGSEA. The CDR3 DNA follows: TGCAGCGTTGAACCCCCGGCGGGACAGGGAATTACTGAAGCTTTCTTT. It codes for CSVEPPAGQGITEAFF.

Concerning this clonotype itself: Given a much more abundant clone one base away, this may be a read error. CDR3 coding DNA: TGCGCCAGCAGCCAGGACAGTTACAATGAGCAGTTCTTC. It yields the protein CASSQDSYNEQFF. The genes are TRBV5-1 and TRBJ2-1; TRBD1 is a possible D gene (6 bases). Trimming removed 4 bases at V and 4 bases at J, with 9 bases between. The CDR3 is made up of 13 amino acids. Germline V gene data show CDR1 as SGHRS and CDR2 as YFSETQ.